This T cell receptor beta chain was captured by sequencing in a study of blood T cell repertoires in COVID-19. Germline values: CDR1 LNHDA, CDR2 SQIVND (reference sequence). This CDR3 is 15 amino acids long. V lost 3 bases and J lost 5; bases outside the gene matches: 7. Clones were read by immunoSEQ multiplex PCR, and TCRdb kept only the in-frame ones, dropping some. The table has 150,000 to 200,000 clones, approximately 87% seen once. Sequencing input: peripheral blood. This chain uses TRBV19 with TRBJ1-5; 7 bases match TRBD1. This sequence originates from a woman aged 70 to 79 with COVID-19, enrolled during active disease. CDR3 loop: CASSIEGARDQPQHF. In nucleotides, the CDR3 is TGTGCCAGTAGTATCGAGGGGGCGCGTGATCAGCCCCAGCATTTT.